This entry concerns a single T cell receptor (beta chain). Its antigen remains unknown. A multiplex PCR was run with 60 Vbeta primers and 13 Jbeta primers. Profiled with immunoSEQ multiplex PCR; TCRdb holds only in-frame clones, not every one. Of around 150,000 clones listed, 82% are singletons. This entry is derived from a study of cytomegalovirus exposure and HLA in healthy donors. General study findings and limits: An ancestry cluster, one associated with Asian ancestry, reportedly showed fewer N-insertions than the approximately 650-donor mean in a later analysis. Analyses of presence and absence presupposed an approximately uniform sequencing depth across donors. The study recorded about 160 TCR beta chains that were cytomegalovirus-associated.

Germline loops: CDR1 SEHNR, CDR2 FQNEAQ (reference sequence). The ends were cut back, 0 bases at V and 3 bases at J, with 8 bases in the middle. CDR3 length: 15 residues. This chain connects TRBV7-9 to TRBJ1-4, with D possibly TRBD1 on 6 matching bases. The sequenced sample consisted of PBMCs. This TCR came from a man aged 25-45 years in good health and CMV-seropositive. CDR3 nucleotide sequence: TGTGCCAGCAGCTTAGCCGACAGGTCTAATGAAAAACTGTTTTTT. The encoded protein is CASSLADRSNEKLFF.